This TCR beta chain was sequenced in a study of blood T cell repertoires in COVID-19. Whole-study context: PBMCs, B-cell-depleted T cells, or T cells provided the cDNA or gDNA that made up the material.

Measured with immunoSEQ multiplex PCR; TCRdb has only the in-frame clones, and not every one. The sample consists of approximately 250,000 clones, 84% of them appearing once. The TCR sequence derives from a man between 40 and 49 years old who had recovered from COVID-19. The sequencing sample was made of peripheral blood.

The CDR3 spells CASSQTGAYGYTF. CDR3 nucleotide sequence: TGTGCCAGCAGTCAAACAGGGGCCTATGGCTACACCTTC. The chain links TRBV27 to TRBJ1-2, with 7 bases lining up with TRBD1. Germline CDR1 reads MNHEY; CDR2 reads SMNVEV (reference sequence). J lost 4 bases, V lost 5 bases, and 4 bases had no gene match. The CDR3 totals 13 residues.